This section outlines one T cell receptor beta chain sequence together with its context. Its matching antigen is unknown. This may come from a read error, since a much larger clone is one base off. A read error is likely, as this CDR3 ends without the conserved phenylalanine or tryptophan. This specimen comes from a study of T cells in Graves' hyperthyroidism and ophthalmopathy. TCR beta CDR3 regions were amplified from RNA. The study used the HTBI primer set for a first-round RT-PCR of the TCR CDR3. One entry per CDR3 protein, called by TCRdb with MiXCR from the multiplex PCR reads. This table holds fewer than 650,000 distinct CDR3 sequences, approximately 49% found once. Not enrolled were patients with uncontrolled infection, other autoimmune disease, pregnancy or lactation. For the diagnoses, clinical symptoms, serum thyroxine and TRAb, thyroid ultrasound and orbital computed tomography were used.

Whole-study findings and limits: From stable hyperthyroidism, ophthalmopathy was separated by a 13 V-J model. Blood also showed most of the thyroid clonotypes that were expanded above 0.001.

Deletions cut 5 bases from V and 8 bases from J, with 18 bases between. CDR3 size: 14 residues. The sequence was obtained from an adult woman with Graves' disease, either hyperthyroidism or ophthalmopathy (not recorded which). Sequenced material: peripheral blood or thyroid tissue (not recorded which). The chain employs TRBV12-3 or TRBV12-4 and TRBJ1-2, with D tentatively TRBD1 (5 bases). The CDR3 here is CASSGGWTPWGYTS. CDR3 nucleotides: TGTGCCAGCAGTGGGGGGTGGACCCCTTGGGGCTACACCTCC.